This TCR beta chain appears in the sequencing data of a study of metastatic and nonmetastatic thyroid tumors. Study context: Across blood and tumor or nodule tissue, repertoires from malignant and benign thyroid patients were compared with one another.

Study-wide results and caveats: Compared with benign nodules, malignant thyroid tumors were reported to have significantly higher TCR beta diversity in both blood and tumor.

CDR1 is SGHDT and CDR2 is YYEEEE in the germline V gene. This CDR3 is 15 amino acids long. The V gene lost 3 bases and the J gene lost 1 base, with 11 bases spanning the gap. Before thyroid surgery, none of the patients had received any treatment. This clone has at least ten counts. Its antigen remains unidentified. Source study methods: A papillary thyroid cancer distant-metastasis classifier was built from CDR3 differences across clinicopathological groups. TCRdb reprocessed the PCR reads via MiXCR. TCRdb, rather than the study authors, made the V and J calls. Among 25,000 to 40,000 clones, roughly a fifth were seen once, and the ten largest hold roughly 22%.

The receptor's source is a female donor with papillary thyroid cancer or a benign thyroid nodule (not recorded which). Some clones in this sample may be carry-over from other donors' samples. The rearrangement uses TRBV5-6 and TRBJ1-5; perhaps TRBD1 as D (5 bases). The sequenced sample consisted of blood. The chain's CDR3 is CASSSTGRSNQPQHF. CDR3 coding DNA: TGTGCCAGCAGCTCCACGGGACGGAGCAATCAGCCCCAGCATTTT.